The next 19 T cell receptor beta chains were all read from a single sample in a study of identical twins. TCRdb re-analysed the 5' RACE reads in MiXCR, keeping a single row per CDR3 protein. The sample lists roughly 1.6 million distinct CDR3 sequences, under 35% occurring once. Sequencing was performed on cord blood. These receptor sequences come from a newborn girl in good health.

As for this clonotype: A junction end diverges from the germline sequence, so it may reflect a read error. The chain uses TRBV12-3 or TRBV12-4 and TRBJ1-1; no firm D call. The CDR3 has 12 residues. The CDR3 loop reads CAGSFMNTEAFF. CDR3 sequence (DNA): TGTGCCGGCAGTTTCATGAACACTGAAGCTTTCTTT.

The chain recombines TRBV20-1 with TRBJ1-1; no clear D. The CDR3 is 12 amino acids. Germline lookup yields CDR1 DFQATT and CDR2 SNEGSKA (reference sequence). Trimming cost V 7 bases and J 0 bases, with 9 bases left between them. The CDR3 DNA reads TGCAGTGTTTATAAAATGAACACTGAAGCTTTCTTT. This translates into CSVYKMNTEAFF.

The chain links TRBV12-3 or TRBV12-4 to TRBJ2-5, with 11 bases matching TRBD2. The CDR3 has 12 amino acids. The V segment lost 5 bases and the J segment 11 bases; nucleotides outside the gene matches: 4. The CDR3 DNA follows: TGTGCCAGCAGTAAACTAGCGGGAGAGCAGTACTTC. This sequence encodes CASSKLAGEQYF.

This clonotype was observed a single time. The rearrangement uses TRBV29-1 and TRBJ1-2, with D possibly matching TRBD1 (5 bases). The germline CDR1 and CDR2 sequences are SQVTM and ANQGSEA. The CDR3 sequence is 11 residues long. Trimming removed 7 bases at V and 3 bases at J, with 9 bases between. The CDR3: CSGTLDYGYTF. The CDR3 coding sequence is TGCAGCGGGACATTGGACTATGGCTACACCTTC.

This clonotype was detected only a few times. The chain couples TRBV2 to TRBJ2-7; possibly TRBD1 or TRBD2 for D (5 bases each). Germline CDR1 and CDR2: SNHLY and FYNNEI. Trimming shortened V by 3 bases and J by 4 bases, and 16 bases separated the two germline ends. This CDR3 is 15 amino acids long. The CDR3 spells CASSEAGTRNYEQYF. The CDR3 nucleotides read TGTGCCAGCAGTGAGGCCGGGACCCGAAATTACGAGCAGTACTTC.

The chain uses TRBV7-9 and TRBJ1-2, with D perhaps TRBD1 (6 bases). Germline loops: CDR1 SEHNR, CDR2 FQNEAQ (reference sequence). The CDR3 covers 14 residues. Trimming pared 5 bases from V and 0 bases from J, leaving 10 bases between. CDR3 sequence reads: CASSRDNPNYGYTF. The CDR3, as DNA: TGTGCCAGCAGCCGGGACAATCCTAACTATGGCTACACCTTC. The entire variable domain, with the rest obtained from reference TRBV7-9 and TRBJ1-2, is as follows: DTGVSQNPRHKITKRGQNVTFRCDPISEHNRLYWYRQTLGQGPEFLTYFQNEAQLEKSRLLSDRFSAERPKGSFSTLEIQRTEQGDSAMYLCASSRDNPNYGYTFGSGTRLTVV.

Remarks on this clonotype: One end of the junction varies from germline; a read error may be responsible. This chain links TRBV27 with TRBJ1-2, with 10 bases lining up with TRBD1. This CDR3 is 16 amino acids long. Germline CDR1 and CDR2: MNHEY and SMNVEV (reference sequence). CDR3 nucleotide sequence: TGTGCCAGCAGACCTAATTCGGACAGGGGGATATATGGCTGCACCTTC. It encodes CASRPNSDRGIYGCTF.

CDR3 DNA sequence: TGCAGTGCTGACACGACAGGGGGGAACTATGGCTACACCTTC. Protein sequence: CSADTTGGNYGYTF. This chain connects TRBV20-1 to TRBJ1-2, with 9 bases fitting TRBD1. The CDR3 runs 14 residues. Germline CDR1 DFQATT, CDR2 SNEGSKA (reference sequence). The V gene end was trimmed by 5 bases and the J gene end by 2 bases; junction bases not matched to a gene: 6.

This chain links TRBV9 with TRBJ2-5; D is perhaps TRBD2 (6 bases). Trimming left V 2 bases short and J 5 bases short, with 13 bases between. Germline CDR1 SGDLS, CDR2 YYNGEE. The CDR3 consists of 14 residues. CDR3: CASSVGTDLETQYF. In DNA, the CDR3 is TGTGCCAGCAGCGTCGGGACTGATCTTGAGACCCAGTACTTC.

There are a few counts of this clonotype. The CDR3 bases are TGTGCCAGCAGTCTCTGGGCGCCCTTCACAGATACGCAGTATTTT. It specifies CASSLWAPFTDTQYF. The rearrangement uses TRBV28 and TRBJ2-3, with D hard to call. Trimming pared 5 bases from V and 2 bases from J, leaving 14 bases between. The germline V gene encodes CDR1 MDHEN and CDR2 SYDVKM. The length of the CDR3 is 15 residues.

A word on this clonotype: The junction departs from the called germline gene at one end, perhaps through a read error. This sequence joins TRBV2 and TRBJ1-1, with D uncertain. The germline CDR1 and CDR2 sequences are SNHLY and FYNNEI. This CDR3 has 14 amino acids. CDR3 in amino acids: CASSEGRSNAEAFF. CDR3 DNA: TGTGCCAGCAGTGAGGGCAGGTCGAACGCTGAAGCTTTCTTT.

The rearrangement joins TRBV19 to TRBJ1-2; 8 nucleotides agree with TRBD1. After removal of 7 bases from V and 5 bases from J, the junction contained 6 bases not matched to a gene. Germline V gene lookup returns CDR1 LNHDA and CDR2 SQIVND (reference sequence). This CDR3 is 13 amino acids long. The CDR3 sequence: CASNLQGGYGYTF. DNA for the CDR3: TGTGCCAGTAACCTACAGGGGGGATATGGCTACACCTTC.

The chain joins TRBV20-1 to TRBJ2-7; TRBD1 matches 7 bases. The ends lost 1 base at V and 7 bases at J; junction bases unmatched: 13. Per germline, CDR1 DFQATT and CDR2 SNEGSKA (reference sequence). CDR3 length: 15 amino acids. The CDR3 DNA reads as TGCAGTGCTAGAGTGCCTGGGACAGCTTACAATGAGCAGTACTTC. Translating it yields CSARVPGTAYNEQYF.

This clonotype has more than one count but fewer than ten. V is TRBV5-1 and J is TRBJ2-7, with a tentative D call TRBD1 (6 bases). This CDR3 region has 14 residues. Trimming removed 5 bases from V and 4 bases from J, with 16 bases in between. Germline values: CDR1 SGHRS, CDR2 YFSETQ. The CDR3 DNA reads TGCGCCAGCAGACTGGGCGGACAGCTATACGAGCAGTACTTC. Its protein product is CASRLGGQLYEQYF.

The chain is built from TRBV20-1 and TRBJ2-7, with D perhaps matching TRBD2 (6 bases). Trimming stripped 2 bases from V and 2 bases from J, with 16 bases between. Germline V gene data show CDR1 as DFQATT and CDR2 as SNEGSKA (reference sequence). The CDR3 spans 15 residues. CDR3 amino acids: CSARRPAEGPYEQYF. The CDR3 DNA follows: TGCAGTGCTAGACGGCCTGCGGAGGGACCCTACGAGCAGTACTTC.

V and J are TRBV6-5 and TRBJ2-7, with D maybe TRBD2 (5 bases). Trimming removed 6 bases from V and 7 bases from J, with 34 bases in between. This CDR3 has 19 amino acids. CDR1 and CDR2 (germline): MNHEY, SVGAGI. The CDR3 nucleotides read TGTGCCAGCAGCACTCGCCCTCCAACCAGGAGGTCGTCCTACAATGAGCAGTACTTC. As protein: CASSTRPPTRRSSYNEQYF.

This clonotype was counted a few times. This chain connects TRBV28 to TRBJ2-1; 9 positions match TRBD1. CDR1 is MDHEN, CDR2 SYDVKM, per germline. The CDR3 sequence is 15 residues long. V was clipped by 6 bases and J by 4 bases; unmatched bases: 7. The CDR3 DNA follows: TGTGCCAGCAGGGTCCGGGACAGGGCGTACAATGAGCAGTTCTTC. Translated, it gives CASRVRDRAYNEQFF.

This chain joins TRBV13 and TRBJ2-3; D not resolved. V was cut by 5 bases and J by 6 bases, with 15 bases left in between. Germline CDR1 is PRHDT and CDR2 is FYEKMQ (reference sequence). The CDR3 is 14 amino acids. In DNA form, the CDR3 reads TGTGCCAGCAGCCCCCCCTCATCTCCTGATACGCAGTATTTT. This gives the protein CASSPPSSPDTQYF.

This sequence joins TRBV20-1 and TRBJ2-3; D assignment may be TRBD1 or TRBD2 (6 bases each). V was cut by 5 bases and J by 3 bases, with 15 bases left in between. The CDR3 is made up of 14 amino acids. Looked up from germline, CDR1 is DFQATT and CDR2 is SNEGSKA (reference sequence). CDR3 sequence reads: CSAADSGGTDTQYF. CDR3 coding DNA: TGCAGTGCTGCGGACAGTGGGGGGACAGATACGCAGTATTTT.